Shown below are 29 T cell receptor beta chains from a single sample sequenced in a study of shared clonotypes between healthy human individuals. TCRdb's table, derived via immunoSEQ multiplex PCR, lists solely in-frame clones and lacks some. The sample carries roughly 680,000 clones, 55% to 75% recorded once. The material sequenced was memory CD4+ T cells sorted from blood. Described subset: CD45RA-negative fraction. The source of these receptors is a woman in her thirties in good health.

The chain employs TRBV19 and TRBJ2-2, with 8 bases that match TRBD2. The junction had 7 bases not matched to a gene; V was cut back by 5 bases and J by 5 bases. CDR1 is LNHDA, CDR2 SQIVND, per germline (reference sequence). The CDR3 has 15 amino acids. CDR3 region: CASSWGGRRTGELFF. The CDR3 DNA reads as TGTGCCAGTAGTTGGGGCGGGAGGCGGACCGGGGAGCTGTTTTTT. Together with reference TRBV19 and TRBJ2-2, the CDR3 gives the full variable domain: DGGITQSPKYLFRKEGQNVTLSCEQNLNHDAMYWYRQDPGQGLRLIYYSQIVNDFQKGDIAEGYSVSREKKESFPLTVTSAQKNPTAFYLCASSWGGRRTGELFFGEGSRLTVL.

J is TRBJ2-7 and V is TRBV10-3; no reliable D call. Trimming left V 2 bases short and J 6 bases short, with 14 bases between. The germline V gene has CDR1 ENHRY and CDR2 SYGVKD. This CDR3 is 14 amino acids long. As DNA, the CDR3 is TGTGCCATCAGTGAGCCCTCAAAAGTGGGCGAGCAGTACTTC. Its translation is CAISEPSKVGEQYF.

The V gene is TRBV7-9, the J gene TRBJ1-5; TRBD1 matches 11 bases. The CDR3 is 15 residues long. J was trimmed by 9 bases and V by 5 bases; bases with no gene match: 9. Germline values: CDR1 SEHNR, CDR2 FQNEAQ (reference sequence). The CDR3 sequence is CASSPGQGAKGPQHF. The CDR3 DNA reads TGTGCCAGCAGCCCCGGACAGGGGGCAAAGGGGCCCCAGCATTTT.

J is TRBJ2-7 and V is TRBV14; D gene ambiguous. The CDR3 is 15 amino acids. Germline lookup yields CDR1 SGHDN and CDR2 FVKESK. V was shortened by 1 base and J by 4 bases, with 14 bases between the two germline ends. CDR3 bases: TGTGCCAGCAGCCAAGGTTTAGGGATGGCTTACGAGCAGTACTTC. Encoded protein: CASSQGLGMAYEQYF.

This chain uses TRBV5-1 with TRBJ2-2; D uncertain. Per the germline V gene, CDR1 is SGHRS and CDR2 is YFSETQ. The CDR3 covers 12 residues. V lost 4 bases and J lost 3, with 4 bases in between. In nucleotides, the CDR3 is TGCGCCAGCAGCAGGGACACCGGGGAGCTGTTTTTT. Its protein product is CASSRDTGELFF. The full variable domain, with the rest looked up from reference TRBV5-1 and TRBJ2-2, is KAGVTQTPRYLIKTRGQQVTLSCSPISGHRSVSWYQQTPGQGLQFLFEYFSETQRNKGNFPGRFSGRQFSNSRSEMNVSTLELGDSALYLCASSRDTGELFFGEGSRLTVL.

This clone came up once. This chain connects TRBV29-1 to TRBJ2-7, with D possibly being TRBD2 (5 bases). The CDR3 totals 11 residues. Germline CDR1 reads SQVTM; CDR2 reads ANQGSEA. V shed 0 bases and J shed 8 bases, with 8 bases lying between them. Here the CDR3 reads CSVEDRGKQYF. DNA for the CDR3: TGCAGCGTTGAAGATCGAGGGAAGCAGTACTTC.

This clone appeared once. This may come from a read error, since a much larger clone is one base off. Additional DNA sequences in this sample encode the identical CDR3. The chain has TRBV6-5 and TRBJ1-5; D may be TRBD1 (5 bases). Germline CDR1 reads MNHEY; CDR2 reads SVGAGI. The CDR3 contains 15 residues. The CDR3 sequence is CASRTGTVTYQPQHF. CDR3 DNA: TGTGCCAGCAGAACCGGGACCGTCACTTATCAGCCCCAGCATTTC.

The chain has TRBV6-1 and TRBJ2-3, with no clear D. V was clipped by 4 bases and J by 3 bases, with 8 bases between them. Germline lookup yields CDR1 MNHNS and CDR2 SASEGT. CDR3 length: 13 amino acids. Here the CDR3 reads CASSARRTDTQYF. CDR3 nucleotides: TGTGCCAGCAGTGCGAGGAGAACAGATACGCAGTATTTT.

CDR3 DNA sequence: TGTGCCAGCAGCGCCCCCCCCGGAGTAGCTCGGCTCACAGATACGCAGTATTTT. Translation gives CASSAPPGVARLTDTQYF. J is TRBJ2-3 and V is TRBV9; D call uncertain. Germline V lookup: CDR1 SGDLS, CDR2 YYNGEE. This CDR3 is 18 amino acids long. The V gene lost 3 bases and the J gene lost 2 bases, with 22 bases spanning the gap.

The rearrangement links TRBV27 to TRBJ2-3; D may be TRBD2 (5 bases). Trimming left V 4 bases short and J 1 base short, with 15 bases between. The CDR3 is 16 amino acids. The germline V gene has CDR1 MNHEY and CDR2 SMNVEV (reference sequence). The CDR3 sequence: CASSWRTPGGTDTQYF. CDR3 bases: TGTGCCAGCAGTTGGCGGACCCCCGGGGGCACAGATACGCAGTATTTT.

This clone was observed at least ten times. The chain uses TRBV7-2 and TRBJ2-3, with D unclear. CDR3 size: 12 residues. Trimming removed 5 bases from V and 5 bases from J, with 8 bases in between. Germline V CDR1 and CDR2: SGHTA, FQGNSA. The CDR3 nucleotides are TGTGCCAGCAGCGCCTACTTAGATACGCAGTATTTT. It specifies CASSAYLDTQYF.

V usage is TRBV19 and J usage is TRBJ2-2; TRBD2 agrees at 9 bases. V shed 3 bases, J shed 5 bases, and the junction held 4 bases outside the gene matches. Germline V gives CDR1 LNHDA, CDR2 SQIVND (reference sequence). This CDR3 is 15 amino acids long. The CDR3 DNA reads as TGTGCCAGTAGTATGAGCGGGAGGAGTACCGGGGAGCTGTTTTTT. Translated, it gives CASSMSGRSTGELFF.

This chain uses TRBV2 with TRBJ1-1; D call uncertain. The V and J ends lost 2 bases and 10 bases respectively, with 11 bases between them. Germline CDR1 SNHLY, CDR2 FYNNEI. The CDR3 contains 12 residues. The CDR3 here is CASSEWSFGAFF. The DNA of the CDR3 is TGTGCCAGCAGTGAATGGAGTTTTGGAGCTTTCTTT.

The chain carries TRBV5-1 and TRBJ1-2, with TRBD1 identical over 7 bases. With 3 bases clipped from V and 8 bases from J, the junction kept 7 bases outside the gene matches. Germline V lookup: CDR1 SGHRS, CDR2 YFSETQ. The CDR3 is 13 residues long. CDR3 region: CASSWPTGDGYTF. CDR3 DNA sequence: TGCGCCAGCAGCTGGCCTACAGGGGACGGCTACACCTTC.

About this clone itself: The CDR3 carries no conserved terminal phenylalanine or tryptophan, so it likely arises from a read error. This sequence joins TRBV6-1 and TRBJ1-1, with 11 bases aligning to TRBD1. V gave up 2 bases and J gave up 3 bases; unmatched junction bases: 2. Germline V gene data show CDR1 as MNHNS and CDR2 as SASEGT. The CDR3 has 15 residues. The CDR3 coding sequence is TGTGCCAGCAGTGAACCGGGACAGGGGGACACTGAAGCTTTCGTT. This codes for CASSEPGQGDTEAFV.

This chain connects TRBV28 to TRBJ2-1; D is unclear. The CDR3 has 15 amino acids. V dropped 5 bases and J dropped 4 bases, with 15 bases sitting between them. Germline-derived CDR1 and CDR2 are MDHEN and SYDVKM. The DNA of the CDR3 is TGTGCCAGCAGTCTAACCCCTGTAAGGTACAATGAGCAGTTCTTC. It translates to CASSLTPVRYNEQFF.

The chain combines TRBV5-1 with TRBJ2-6; TRBD1 matches 7 bases. With V trimmed by 4 bases and J by 4 bases, 5 bases remained unmatched. In germline, CDR1 is SGHRS, CDR2 YFSETQ. This CDR3 has 15 amino acids. In DNA form, the CDR3 reads TGCGCCAGCAGCCGCCAGGGGGTGGGGGCCAACGTCCTGACTTTC. Translated: CASSRQGVGANVLTF.

This clone showed up just a few times. V is TRBV18 and J is TRBJ1-1; a possible D gene is TRBD1 (6 bases). Germline values: CDR1 KGHSH, CDR2 LQKENI. The CDR3 extends over 14 amino acids. V lost 2 bases to trimming and J lost 1 base, with 8 bases between them. The CDR3 DNA reads as TGTGCCAGCTCACCAGGACAGTCGAACACTGAAGCTTTCTTT. Translating it yields CASSPGQSNTEAFF.

The rearrangement links TRBV11-3 to TRBJ2-1, with 10 positions matching TRBD2. The germline gives CDR1 SGHNT, CDR2 YENEEA. This CDR3 has 18 residues. Unmatched junction bases numbered 11, after V lost 0 bases and J lost 6 bases. The CDR3 DNA follows: TGTGCCAGCAGCTTAGACCCCCTACTAGCGGGGTCCCCCAATGAGCAGTTCTTC. Translation gives CASSLDPLLAGSPNEQFF.

Note on this clone: Additional DNA sequences in this sample encode the identical CDR3. The rearrangement links TRBV18 to TRBJ2-2; no clear D gene. The CDR3 is made up of 14 amino acids. V shed 3 bases and J shed 1 base, with 6 bases lying between them. The germline CDR1 and CDR2 sequences are KGHSH and LQKENI. In DNA form, the CDR3 reads TGTGCCAGCTCACCTTCACAGAACACCGGGGAGCTGTTTTTT. Translating it yields CASSPSQNTGELFF.

J is TRBJ2-7 and V is TRBV4-2, with no clear D. The CDR3 consists of 16 residues. Deletions cut 1 base from V and 2 bases from J, with 15 bases between. The germline gives CDR1 LGHNA, CDR2 YNFKEQ. The DNA of the CDR3 is TGTGCCAGCAGCCAAGCCTCGGGTCAGCGTGCCTACGAGCAGTACTTC. Encoded protein: CASSQASGQRAYEQYF.

The V call is TRBV10-2, the J call TRBJ2-3, with D tentatively TRBD2 (5 bases). CDR3 length equals 16 residues. Trimming stripped 7 bases from V and 3 bases from J, with 20 bases between. From germline, CDR1 is WSHSY and CDR2 SAAADI. The CDR3 DNA reads TGCGCCAGCAAGGGCCAGGACTCGTCCATGACAGATACGCAGTATTTT. This sequence encodes CASKGQDSSMTDTQYF.

This chain connects TRBV14 to TRBJ2-1, with TRBD2 matching 10 bases. Germline assignment: CDR1 SGHDN and CDR2 FVKESK. The CDR3 covers 16 residues. With 4 bases clipped from V and 3 bases from J, the junction kept 6 bases outside the gene matches. CDR3 sequence reads: CASSPLRLAGYNEQFF. CDR3 bases: TGTGCCAGCAGCCCGTTAAGACTAGCGGGCTACAATGAGCAGTTCTTC.

The gene calls are TRBV28 and TRBJ2-7, with 8 nucleotides matching TRBD2. CDR1 and CDR2 (germline): MDHEN, SYDVKM. Trimming cost V 6 bases and J 6 bases; bases outside gene matches: 13. There are 15 residues in the CDR3. In DNA, the CDR3 is TGTGCCAGCAGGAGTTTCGCGGGAGGCTTCCTCGAGCAGTACTTC. Its protein product is CASRSFAGGFLEQYF.

The chain links TRBV5-1 to TRBJ2-4; 7 bases fit TRBD1. The V gene's germline CDR1 is SGHRS and CDR2 YFSETQ. The CDR3 is made up of 19 amino acids. The junction had 12 bases not matched to a gene; V was cut back by 0 bases and J by 0 bases. This CDR3 reads CASSLEATGRSRAKNIQYF. The CDR3 DNA reads TGCGCCAGCAGCTTGGAGGCGACAGGGCGGTCGAGAGCCAAAAACATTCAGTACTTC.

V usage is TRBV19 and J usage is TRBJ1-2; no reliable D call. Germline V gene data show CDR1 as LNHDA and CDR2 as SQIVND (reference sequence). The CDR3 is 14 amino acids. V gave up 4 bases and J gave up 0 bases, with 9 bases separating them. The CDR3 loop is CASSNTTPNYGYTF. DNA of the CDR3: TGTGCCAGTAGTAATACAACACCTAACTATGGCTACACCTTC.

This sequence joins TRBV7-8 and TRBJ2-7; TRBD1 agrees at 10 bases. The CDR3 has 14 residues. The V gene end was trimmed by 8 bases and the J gene end by 4 bases; junction bases not matched to a gene: 8. Germline V gene sequence: CDR1 SGHVS, CDR2 FQNEAQ. The CDR3 coding sequence is TGTGCCAGCGGAGCAACGGGACAGGGGTACGAGCAGTACTTC. This codes for CASGATGQGYEQYF.

This chain connects TRBV5-5 to TRBJ2-3; TRBD2 aligns across 8 bases. The junction had 6 bases not matched to a gene; V was cut back by 3 bases and J by 0 bases. This CDR3 region has 16 residues. CDR1 SGHKS and CDR2 YYEKEE come from the germline V gene (reference sequence). The CDR3 here is CASSSVAGGSTDTQYF. The CDR3 DNA is TGTGCCAGCAGCTCTGTCGCGGGGGGTAGCACAGATACGCAGTATTTT.

This chain links TRBV27 with TRBJ2-7, with D possibly being TRBD1 or TRBD2 (5 bases each). The CDR3 contains 16 residues. Trimming removed 6 bases at V and 4 bases at J, with 22 bases between. Per germline, CDR1 MNHEY and CDR2 SMNVEV (reference sequence). CDR3 nucleotide sequence: TGTGCCAGCAGAGTCCCTGGGGGAAGCGGTAATTACGAGCAGTACTTC. Translated, it gives CASRVPGGSGNYEQYF.